This TCR beta chain emerged from a study of response to subunit inactivated influenza vaccine. TCRdb redid the calling of the RT-PCR reads with MiXCR, one entry per CDR3 protein. The repertoire holds 450,000 to 550,000 distinct CDR3 sequences, with roughly 25% as singletons. Study observations and caveats: The authors suggested that few new T cells are recruited per seasonal influenza vaccination.

The germline gives CDR1 SQVTM, CDR2 ANQGSEA. Losses at the gene ends were 4 bases for V and 7 bases for J; bases not matched to a gene: 8. The length of the CDR3 is 13 residues. Only a few counts were recorded for this clonotype. Its antigen is undetermined. The sample was CD4+ T cells sorted from PBMCs, taken 4 to 6 days after vaccination. The clonotype comes from a man aged 50 or older who received an inactivated influenza vaccine. The rearrangement joins TRBV29-1 to TRBJ2-5, with 8 bases identical to TRBD2. The CDR3: CSVGGGLVVTQYF. For the CDR3, the DNA is TGCAGCGTTGGGGGGGGACTAGTTGTGACCCAGTACTTC.